This paragraph reports one T cell receptor beta chain. Trimming removed 3 bases from V and 7 bases from J, with 16 bases in between. The germline V gene has CDR1 SGHNT and CDR2 YENEEA. This CDR3 contains 15 residues. A second PCR, run for about 7 to 12 cycles, used a sample-barcoded 5' primer plus a J-beta primer mix. Each cDNA molecule carried a tag from a template-switch adaptor that contained 12 random nucleotides. Each CDR3 protein gets one entry after TCRdb re-called the 5' RACE reads with MiXCR. This sample has 790,000 or so distinct CDR3 sequences, with 46% found just once. The data were taken from a study of blood T cells in healthy people across ages.

The chain uses TRBV11-3 and TRBJ2-1; D remains ambiguous. The receptor was derived from an elderly man in good health. Sequencing was performed on blood. CDR3 loop: CASSLHGTNGNEQFF. The CDR3 DNA follows: TGTGCCAGCAGCTTGCACGGCACCAATGGGAATGAGCAGTTCTTC.